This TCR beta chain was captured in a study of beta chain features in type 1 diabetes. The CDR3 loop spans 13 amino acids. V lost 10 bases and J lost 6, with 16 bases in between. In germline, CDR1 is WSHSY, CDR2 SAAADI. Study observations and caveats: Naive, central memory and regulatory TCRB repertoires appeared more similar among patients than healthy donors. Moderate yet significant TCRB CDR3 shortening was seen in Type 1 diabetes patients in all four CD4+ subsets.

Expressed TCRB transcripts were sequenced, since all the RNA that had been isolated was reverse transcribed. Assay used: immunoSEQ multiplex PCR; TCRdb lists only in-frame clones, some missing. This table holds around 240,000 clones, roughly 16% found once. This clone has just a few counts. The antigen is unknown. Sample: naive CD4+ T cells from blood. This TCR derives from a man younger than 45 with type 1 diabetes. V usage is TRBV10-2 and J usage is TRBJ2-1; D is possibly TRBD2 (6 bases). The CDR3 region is CAIWDSPSNEQFF. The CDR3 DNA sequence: TGCGCCATCTGGGACTCGCCGAGCAATGAGCAGTTCTTC.